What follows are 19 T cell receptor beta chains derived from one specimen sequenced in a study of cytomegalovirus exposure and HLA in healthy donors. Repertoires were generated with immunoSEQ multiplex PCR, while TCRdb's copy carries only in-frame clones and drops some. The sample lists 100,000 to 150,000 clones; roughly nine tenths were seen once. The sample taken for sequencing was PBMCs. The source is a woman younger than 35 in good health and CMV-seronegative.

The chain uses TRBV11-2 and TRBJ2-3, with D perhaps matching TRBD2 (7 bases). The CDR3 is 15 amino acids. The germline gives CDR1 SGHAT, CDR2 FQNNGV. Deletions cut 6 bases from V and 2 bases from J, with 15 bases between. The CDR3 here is CASSKTGGHTDTQYF. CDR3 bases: TGTGCCAGCAGTAAAACCGGGGGGCACACAGATACGCAGTATTTT.

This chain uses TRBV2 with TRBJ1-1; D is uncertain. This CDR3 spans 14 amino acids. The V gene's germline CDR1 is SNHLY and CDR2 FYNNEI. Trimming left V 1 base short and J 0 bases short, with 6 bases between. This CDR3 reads CASSEVIMNTEAFF. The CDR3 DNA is TGTGCCAGCAGTGAAGTTATTATGAACACTGAAGCTTTCTTT.

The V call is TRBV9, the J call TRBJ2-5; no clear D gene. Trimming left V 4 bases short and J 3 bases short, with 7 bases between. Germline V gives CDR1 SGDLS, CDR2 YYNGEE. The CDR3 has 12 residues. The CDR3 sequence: CASSQVEETQYF. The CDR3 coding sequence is TGTGCCAGCAGCCAGGTGGAAGAGACCCAGTACTTC. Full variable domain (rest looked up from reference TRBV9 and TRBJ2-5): DSGVTQTPKHLITATGQRVTLRCSPRSGDLSVYWYQQSLDQGLQFLIQYYNGEERAKGNILERFSAQQFPDLHSELNLSSLELGDSALYFCASSQVEETQYFGPGTRLLVL.

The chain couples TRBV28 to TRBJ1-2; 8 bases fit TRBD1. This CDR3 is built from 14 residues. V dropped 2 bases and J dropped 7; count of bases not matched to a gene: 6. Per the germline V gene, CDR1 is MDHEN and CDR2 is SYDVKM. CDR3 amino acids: CASSLGGQGFGYTF. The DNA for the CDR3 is TGTGCCAGCAGTTTAGGAGGACAGGGATTTGGCTACACCTTC.

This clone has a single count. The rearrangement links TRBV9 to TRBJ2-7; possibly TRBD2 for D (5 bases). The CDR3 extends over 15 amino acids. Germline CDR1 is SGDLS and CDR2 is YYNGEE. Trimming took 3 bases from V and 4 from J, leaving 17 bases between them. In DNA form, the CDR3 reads TGTGCCAGCAGCGGGGATTCGGGGTGGCTATACGAGCAGTACTTC. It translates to CASSGDSGWLYEQYF.

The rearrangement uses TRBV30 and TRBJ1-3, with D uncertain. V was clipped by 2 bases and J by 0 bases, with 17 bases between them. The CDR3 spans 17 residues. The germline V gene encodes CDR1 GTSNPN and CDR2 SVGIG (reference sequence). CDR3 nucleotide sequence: TGTGCCTGGAGTCGTGGAAGGCAGTGGGCCTCTGGAAACACCATATATTTT. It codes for CAWSRGRQWASGNTIYF.

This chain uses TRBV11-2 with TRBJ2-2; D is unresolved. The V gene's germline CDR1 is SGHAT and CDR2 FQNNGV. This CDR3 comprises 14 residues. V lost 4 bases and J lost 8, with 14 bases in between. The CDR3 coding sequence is TGTGCCAGCAGCTCCTCTGGTTATAGAGGGGAGCTGTTTTTT. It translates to CASSSSGYRGELFF.

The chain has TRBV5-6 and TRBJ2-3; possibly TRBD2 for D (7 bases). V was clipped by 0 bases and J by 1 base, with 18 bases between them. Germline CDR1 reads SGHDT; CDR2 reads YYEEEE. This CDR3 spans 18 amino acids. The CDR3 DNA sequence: TGTGCCAGCAGCTTGGATGGGCGGGGGCCCCGAGGCACAGATACGCAGTATTTT. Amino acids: CASSLDGRGPRGTDTQYF.

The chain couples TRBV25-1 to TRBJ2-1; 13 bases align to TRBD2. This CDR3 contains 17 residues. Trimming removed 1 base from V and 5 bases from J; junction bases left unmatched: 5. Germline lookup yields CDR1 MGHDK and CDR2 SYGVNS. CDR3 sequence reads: CASSESRTSGGDNEQFF. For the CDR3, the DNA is TGTGCCAGCAGTGAATCCCGGACTAGCGGGGGAGACAATGAGCAGTTCTTC. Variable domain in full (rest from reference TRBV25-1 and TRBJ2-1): EADIYQTPRYLVIGTGKKITLECSQTMGHDKMYWYQQDPGMELHLIHYSYGVNSTEKGDLSSESTVSRIRTEHFPLTLESARPSHTSQYLCASSESRTSGGDNEQFFGPGTRLTVL.

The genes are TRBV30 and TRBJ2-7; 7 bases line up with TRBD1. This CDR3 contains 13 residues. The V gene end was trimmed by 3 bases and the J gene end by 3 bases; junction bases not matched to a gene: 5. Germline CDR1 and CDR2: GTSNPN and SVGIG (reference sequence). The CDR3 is CAWRKNRGYEQYF. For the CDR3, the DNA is TGTGCCTGGAGGAAGAACAGGGGCTACGAGCAGTACTTC. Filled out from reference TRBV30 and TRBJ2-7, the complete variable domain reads SQTIHQWPATLVQPVGSPLSLECTVEGTSNPNLYWYRQAAGRGLQLLFYSVGIGQISSEVPQNLSASRPQDRQFILSSKKLLLSDSGFYLCAWRKNRGYEQYFGPGTRLTVT.

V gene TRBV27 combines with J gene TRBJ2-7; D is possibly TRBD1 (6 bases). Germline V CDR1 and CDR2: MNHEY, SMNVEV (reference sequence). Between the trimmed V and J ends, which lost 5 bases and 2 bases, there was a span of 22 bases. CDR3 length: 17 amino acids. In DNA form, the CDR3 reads TGTGCCAGCAGTCAAAATACAGGGCGGATTGGGACCTACGAGCAGTACTTC. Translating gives CASSQNTGRIGTYEQYF.

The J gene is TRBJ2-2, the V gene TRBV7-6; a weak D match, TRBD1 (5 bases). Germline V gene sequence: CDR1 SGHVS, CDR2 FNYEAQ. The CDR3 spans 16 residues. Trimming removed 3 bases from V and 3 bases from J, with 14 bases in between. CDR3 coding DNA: TGTGCCAGCAGCTTGGGTCAGGGCTTGGACACCGGGGAGCTGTTTTTT. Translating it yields CASSLGQGLDTGELFF. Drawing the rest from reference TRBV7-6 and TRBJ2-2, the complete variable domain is GAGVSQSPRYKVTKRGQDVALRCDPISGHVSLYWYRQALGQGPEFLTYFNYEAQQDKSGLPNDRFSAERPEGSISTLTIQRTEQRDSAMYRCASSLGQGLDTGELFFGEGSRLTVL.

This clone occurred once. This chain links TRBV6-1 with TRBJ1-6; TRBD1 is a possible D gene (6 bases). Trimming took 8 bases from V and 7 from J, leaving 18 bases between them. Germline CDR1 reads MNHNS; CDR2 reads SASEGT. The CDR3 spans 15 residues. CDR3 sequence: CASSSGPGVNSPLHF. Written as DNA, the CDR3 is TGTGCCAGCTCTTCGGGTCCAGGGGTGAATTCACCCCTCCACTTT.

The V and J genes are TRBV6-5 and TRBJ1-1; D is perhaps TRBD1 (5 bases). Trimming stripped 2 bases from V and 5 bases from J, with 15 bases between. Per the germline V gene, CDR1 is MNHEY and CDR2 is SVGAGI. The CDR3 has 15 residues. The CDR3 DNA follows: TGTGCCAGCAGTTACGGGGGAGGCCGGAGGACTGAAGCTTTCTTT. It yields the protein CASSYGGGRRTEAFF.

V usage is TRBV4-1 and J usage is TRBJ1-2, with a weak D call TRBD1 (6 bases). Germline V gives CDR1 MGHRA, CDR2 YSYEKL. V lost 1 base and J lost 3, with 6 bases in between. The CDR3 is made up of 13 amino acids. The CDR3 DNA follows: TGCGCCAGCAGCCAAGGGACAGACTATGGCTACACCTTC. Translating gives CASSQGTDYGYTF.

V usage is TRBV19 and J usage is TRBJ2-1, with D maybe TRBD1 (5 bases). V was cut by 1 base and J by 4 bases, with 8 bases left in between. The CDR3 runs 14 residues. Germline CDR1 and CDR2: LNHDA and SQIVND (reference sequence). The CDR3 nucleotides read TGTGCCAGTAGTATAGGACAGCAGTACAATGAGCAGTTCTTC. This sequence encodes CASSIGQQYNEQFF.

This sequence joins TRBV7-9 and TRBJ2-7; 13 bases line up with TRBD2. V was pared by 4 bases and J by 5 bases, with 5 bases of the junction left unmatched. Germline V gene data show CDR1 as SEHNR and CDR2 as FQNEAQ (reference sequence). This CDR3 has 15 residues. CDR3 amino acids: CASSSGTSGIHEQYF. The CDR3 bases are TGTGCCAGCAGCTCCGGGACTAGCGGGATCCACGAGCAGTACTTC.

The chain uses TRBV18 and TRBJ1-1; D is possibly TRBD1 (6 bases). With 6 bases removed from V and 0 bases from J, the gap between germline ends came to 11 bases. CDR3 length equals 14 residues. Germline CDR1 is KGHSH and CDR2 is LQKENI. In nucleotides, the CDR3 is TGTGCCAGCTCTCGACAGGAGCTGAACACTGAAGCTTTCTTT. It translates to CASSRQELNTEAFF.

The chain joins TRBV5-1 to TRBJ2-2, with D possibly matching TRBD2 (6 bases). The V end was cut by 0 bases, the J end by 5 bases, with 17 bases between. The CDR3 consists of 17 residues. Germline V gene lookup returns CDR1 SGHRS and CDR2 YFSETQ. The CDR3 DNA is TGCGCCAGCAGCTTGGCCCGGGTTAATGCGGGAACCGGGGAGCTGTTTTTT. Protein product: CASSLARVNAGTGELFF.